A single sample is the source of the 12 T cell receptor beta chains below, sequenced in a study of patients and donors after allogeneic stem cell transplantation. Each CDR3 protein is one row after TCRdb ran MiXCR on the RT-PCR reads. The top ten hold roughly 36% of the sample, which has roughly 30,000 distinct CDR3 sequences, around 7% seen once. Input material: blood, either unsorted or a sorted T cell fraction (not recorded which). All receptors come from a human donor who was either an allogeneic HSCT recipient or a stem cell or donor lymphocyte infusion donor (not recorded which). It is not recorded whose cells these are; they may come from a transplant donor.

In this sample, this clonotype turned up many times. V and J are TRBV14 and TRBJ1-2; TRBD1 is a possible D gene (5 bases). The V and J ends lost 1 base and 8 bases respectively, with 14 bases between them. This CDR3 region has 14 residues. The germline V gene encodes CDR1 SGHDN and CDR2 FVKESK. CDR3 DNA: TGTGCCAGCAGCCAAGCGACAGTCTATGGCGGCTACACCTTC. Translated: CASSQATVYGGYTF. The whole variable domain, remainder taken from reference TRBV14 and TRBJ1-2, is EAGVTQFPSHSVIEKGQTVTLRCDPISGHDNLYWYRRVMGKEIKFLLHFVKESKQDESGMPNNRFLAERTGGTYSTLKVQPAELEDSGVYFCASSQATVYGGYTFGSGTRLTVV.

V and J are TRBV9 and TRBJ2-7, with 10 bases that match TRBD1. The CDR3 sequence is 15 residues long. V shed 3 bases, J shed 3 bases, and the junction held 6 bases outside the gene matches. Germline loops: CDR1 SGDLS, CDR2 YYNGEE. CDR3 sequence reads: CASSAGQGGFYEQYF. The CDR3 DNA reads as TGTGCCAGCAGCGCCGGACAGGGGGGCTTCTACGAGCAGTACTTC. Looking up the rest from reference TRBV9 and TRBJ2-7 gives the full variable domain: DSGVTQTPKHLITATGQRVTLRCSPRSGDLSVYWYQQSLDQGLQFLIQYYNGEERAKGNILERFSAQQFPDLHSELNLSSLELGDSALYFCASSAGQGGFYEQYFGPGTRLTVT.

In this sample, this clonotype turned up a few times. The chain is built from TRBV7-9 and TRBJ2-2; D unresolved. CDR1 SEHNR and CDR2 FQNEAQ come from the germline V gene (reference sequence). This CDR3 is built from 13 residues. The V end lost 2 bases, the J end lost 6 bases, and 7 bases lay between the germline ends. This chain's CDR3 is CASSLLTAGELFF. The CDR3 nucleotides read TGTGCCAGCAGCTTACTGACCGCCGGGGAGCTGTTTTTT.

This clonotype was seen ten or more times. This rearrangement joins TRBV28 to TRBJ2-2, with 9 bases that match TRBD2. Germline loops: CDR1 MDHEN, CDR2 SYDVKM. The CDR3 extends over 16 amino acids. V shed 5 bases, J shed 6 bases, and the junction held 10 bases outside the gene matches. The CDR3 reads CASSPPPGLAPGELFF. Here the CDR3 DNA reads TGTGCCAGCAGTCCCCCGCCGGGACTAGCTCCCGGGGAGCTGTTTTTT.

This clonotype was found many times. The gene calls are TRBV12-3 or TRBV12-4 and TRBJ1-2; TRBD1 aligns across 7 bases. With V trimmed by 5 bases and J by 7 bases, 13 bases remained unmatched. This CDR3 has 15 residues. Here the CDR3 DNA reads TGTGCCAGCAGTAAGTTCCCGACAGGGCGCCTTGGCTACACCTTC. It encodes CASSKFPTGRLGYTF.

Ten or more counts support this clonotype. V is TRBV7-2 and J is TRBJ1-2; a weak D match, TRBD1 (6 bases). Germline CDR1 is SGHTA and CDR2 is FQGNSA. The CDR3 has 14 amino acids. The germline V and J ends were trimmed by 3 bases and 4 bases, with 12 bases remaining between them. CDR3 sequence (DNA): TGTGCCAGCAGCTTCCACGGGACAAGCTATGGCTACACCTTC. Its translation: CASSFHGTSYGYTF.

This clonotype has ten or more counts. The chain recombines TRBV3-1 with TRBJ1-5; no clear D gene. The V end lost 3 bases, the J end lost 5 bases, and 8 bases lay between the germline ends. The CDR3 extends over 13 amino acids. Germline values: CDR1 LGHDT, CDR2 YNNKEL (reference sequence). The CDR3 reads CASSHVLDQPQHF. CDR3 coding DNA: TGTGCCAGCAGCCATGTACTGGATCAGCCCCAGCATTTT.

There are many counts of this clonotype. The V gene is TRBV11-2, the J gene TRBJ1-6; D ambiguous. The CDR3 spans 14 residues. From germline, CDR1 is SGHAT and CDR2 FQNNGV. Trimming took 5 bases from V and 10 from J, leaving 15 bases between them. CDR3 residues: CASSRPEGRSPLHF. For the CDR3, the DNA is TGTGCCAGCAGCCGACCCGAGGGTCGCTCACCCCTCCACTTT. Based on the CDR3 plus reference TRBV11-2 and TRBJ1-6, the full variable domain is EAGVAQSPRYKIIEKRQSVAFWCNPISGHATLYWYQQILGQGPKLLIQFQNNGVVDDSQLPKDRFSAERLKGVDSTLKIQPAKLEDSAVYLCASSRPEGRSPLHFGNGTRLTVT.

This clonotype showed up many times. J is TRBJ2-1 and V is TRBV9; 8 nucleotides line up with TRBD1. The germline CDR1 and CDR2 sequences are SGDLS and YYNGEE. The CDR3 is 14 amino acids. Trimming removed 3 bases from V and 7 bases from J; junction bases left unmatched: 6. CDR3 loop: CASSEPGGRNEQFF. CDR3 bases: TGTGCCAGCAGCGAGCCAGGGGGCCGGAATGAGCAGTTCTTC.

In this sample, this clonotype turned up many times. The V and J genes are TRBV7-6 and TRBJ2-1, with D possibly matching TRBD2 (6 bases). V gave up 5 bases and J gave up 0 bases, with 14 bases separating them. Per the germline V gene, CDR1 is SGHVS and CDR2 is FNYEAQ. This CDR3 spans 16 amino acids. This CDR3 reads CASSRGTLRSYNEQFF. In DNA, the CDR3 is TGTGCCAGCAGCCGCGGGACCTTACGCTCCTACAATGAGCAGTTCTTC. Combining the CDR3 with reference TRBV7-6 and TRBJ2-1 gives the whole variable domain GAGVSQSPRYKVTKRGQDVALRCDPISGHVSLYWYRQALGQGPEFLTYFNYEAQQDKSGLPNDRFSAERPEGSISTLTIQRTEQRDSAMYRCASSRGTLRSYNEQFFGPGTRLTVL.

This clonotype was observed many times. J is TRBJ2-1 and V is TRBV7-2, with 10 bases identical to TRBD2. The CDR3 covers 17 residues. Trimming removed 0 bases from V and 6 bases from J; junction bases left unmatched: 8. CDR1 and CDR2 from the germline V gene are SGHTA and FQGNSA. DNA of the CDR3: TGTGCCAGCAGCTTAGCGTCCCTAGCGGGAGTAGGCAATGAGCAGTTCTTC. Residues: CASSLASLAGVGNEQFF. Using reference TRBV7-2 and TRBJ2-1 for the parts outside the CDR3, the full variable domain is GAGVSQSPSNKVTEKGKDVELRCDPISGHTALYWYRQSLGQGLEFLIYFQGNSAPDKSGLPSDRFSAERTGGSVSTLTIQRTQQEDSAVYLCASSLASLAGVGNEQFFGPGTRLTVL.

This clonotype has a count of ten or more. The CDR3 sequence: CASSYSVQRNSPLHF. The CDR3 DNA reads as TGTGCCAGCAGTTACTCGGTGCAGAGAAATTCACCCCTCCACTTT. The chain carries TRBV6-6 and TRBJ1-6; D is unresolved. CDR1 is MNHNY, CDR2 SVGAGI, per germline (reference sequence). Trimming stripped 0 bases from V and 7 bases from J, with 10 bases between. The CDR3 contains 15 residues.